This TCR beta chain was sequenced for a study of shared clonotypes between healthy human individuals. Authors' data handling: From ImmunoSEQ came sequences covering only the junction and carrying no quality scores, so filtering differed. Generated by immunoSEQ multiplex PCR, the TCRdb table keeps only in-frame clones and is missing some. That table furnishes V, J and clone size, whereas the DNA furnished D and trimming. The sample lists hundreds of thousands of clones; about 97% were seen once. The V gene lost 5 bases and the J gene lost 3 bases, with 14 bases spanning the gap. The CDR3 loop spans 14 amino acids. Germline V gives CDR1 SEHNR, CDR2 FQNEAQ (reference sequence). Naive CD8 cells lacked CD45RO and underwent positive selection for CCR7, leaving out terminally differentiated effector memory CD45RA+ cells.

This receptor was identified in a man younger than 45 in good health. Sequencing was done on a sample of naive CD8+ T cells sorted from blood. The chain combines TRBV7-9 with TRBJ2-7, with D tentatively TRBD1 (6 bases). The CDR3 coding sequence is TGTGCCAGCAGCGCCGACAGGTCCTTCTACGAGCAGTACTTC. Translation: CASSADRSFYEQYF.